This is a list of T cell receptor beta chains from one sample in a study of CD8 T cells in Susac syndrome. MiXCR, applied by TCRdb to the immunoSEQ multiplex PCR reads, yields one record per CDR3 protein. The sample lists just over 150,000 distinct CDR3 sequences, 95% occurring once. Sample: CD4+ T cells from PBMCs. The receptors come from a human donor with Susac syndrome. Each CDR3 is given with its conserved first and last residue. D genes are given only for firm matches. Some rows mark clone size as missing; the rest say once, few, many or name a class of expanded clone.

v_gene,d_gene,abundance,j_gene,CDR3nt,CDR3aa
TRBV5-1,TRBD1,-,TRBJ2-5,TGCGCCAGCGGGGGACAGAAGGAAGAGACCCAGTACTTC,CASGGQKEETQYF
TRBV3-1,-,-,TRBJ1-1,TGTGCCAGCAGCCAAGGATTTTCAGCGAACACTGAAGCTTTCTTT,CASSQGFSANTEAFF
TRBV7-2,-,-,TRBJ2-6,TGTGCCAGCAGCCCCTTCCTTCCCCACGGGGCCGGGGCCAACGTCCTGACTTTC,CASSPFLPHGAGANVLTF
TRBV7-6,TRBD2,-,TRBJ2-3,TGTGCCAGCACCCTTGGGACTAGCATCACAGATACGCAGTATTTT,CASTLGTSITDTQYF
TRBV7-9,-,-,TRBJ1-1,TGTGCCAGCAGCCAACAGGAGAACACTGAAGCTTTCTTT,CASSQQENTEAFF
TRBV6-5,-,once,TRBJ1-3,TGTGCCAGCATCGGGGCCTCTGGAAACACCATATATTTT,CASIGASGNTIYF
TRBV4-1,-,-,TRBJ1-2,TGCGCCAGCAGCCAAGCCAGGGGCGGGCTGGGTCGTGGCTACACCTTC,CASSQARGGLGRGYTF
TRBV6-2/TRBV6-3,-,-,TRBJ2-7,TGTGCCAGCATGTCAGGCGAGCCGAGGGCCTACGAGCAGTACTTC,CASMSGEPRAYEQYF
TRBV29-1,-,-,TRBJ1-6,TGCAGCGCAAGACAGTCAATTGATTCACCCCTCCACTTT,CSARQSIDSPLHF
TRBV27,-,-,TRBJ1-6,TGTGCCAGTCAACCGGGACAAGTAAATTCACCCCTCCACTTT,CASQPGQVNSPLHF
TRBV3-1,-,-,TRBJ1-2,TGTGCCAGCAGCCAAAGGTCTGGTGGCTACACCTTC,CASSQRSGGYTF
TRBV13,-,-,TRBJ1-2,TGTGCCAGCAGCCACAGGACCTATGGCTACACCTTC,CASSHRTYGYTF
TRBV29-1,TRBD2,-,TRBJ2-1,TGCAGCGTGCCTACTATTCTAGCGGGGGTAAGCAATGAGCAGTTCTTC,CSVPTILAGVSNEQFF
TRBV12-3/TRBV12-4,TRBD1,few,TRBJ1-5,TGTGCCAGCAGTCAATGGACAGGCGATCAGCCCCAGCATTTT,CASSQWTGDQPQHF
TRBV5-1,-,-,TRBJ1-4,TGCGCCAGCACGGAGGGGCAGGCAACTAATGAAAAACTGTTTTTT,CASTEGQATNEKLFF
TRBV3-1,-,-,TRBJ2-5,TGTGCCAGCAGCCAAGATGTGAAGACCCAGTACTTC,CASSQDVKTQYF
TRBV6-4,-,-,TRBJ1-1,TGTGCCAGCAGGGGAGGGGGAATGAACACTGAAGCTTTCTTT,CASRGGGMNTEAFF
TRBV25-1,TRBD2,-,TRBJ2-3,TGTGCCAGCAGCGACCCCGGGACTAGCGGGGGGGCCTGGTCCGCAGATACGCAGTATTTT,CASSDPGTSGGAWSADTQYF